Shown below are 19 T cell receptor beta chains from a single sample sequenced in a study of cytomegalovirus exposure and HLA in healthy donors. In the PCR, 60 Vbeta and 13 Jbeta primers were used. TCRdb's copy holds only in-frame clones and misses some; the assay was immunoSEQ multiplex PCR. The sample yields 85,000 to 100,000 clones, around nine tenths seen once. Material: PBMCs. The receptors originated from a man younger than 45 in good health and CMV-seropositive.

The chain is built from TRBV5-6 and TRBJ2-7; the match to TRBD1 covers 7 bases. This CDR3 is 14 amino acids long. Germline assignment: CDR1 SGHDT and CDR2 YYEEEE. The J segment lost 2 bases and the V segment lost 2 bases, leaving 4 bases of the junction unmatched. CDR3 residues: CASSFGQVPYEQYF. In DNA, the CDR3 is TGTGCCAGCAGCTTCGGACAGGTTCCCTACGAGCAGTACTTC.

This chain joins TRBV6-1 and TRBJ1-5, with 7 bases fitting TRBD1. The germline V gene encodes CDR1 MNHNS and CDR2 SASEGT. The CDR3 totals 15 residues. V lost 6 bases to trimming and J lost 9 bases; unmatched junction nucleotides: 14. This chain's CDR3 is CASRGTDLDGWPQHF. Written as DNA, the CDR3 is TGTGCCAGCAGGGGGACAGACCTTGATGGATGGCCCCAGCATTTT.

The genes are TRBV11-2 and TRBJ1-6; TRBD1 agrees at 9 bases. Germline CDR1 is SGHAT and CDR2 is FQNNGV. Losses at the gene ends were 4 bases for V and 15 bases for J; bases not matched to a gene: 7. The CDR3 is 13 residues long. CDR3 residues: CASSSSTGQGLHF. CDR3 sequence (DNA): TGTGCCAGCAGCTCGAGCACGGGACAGGGCCTCCACTTT.

This chain connects TRBV9 to TRBJ2-3, with 9 bases that match TRBD2. Germline V CDR1 and CDR2: SGDLS, YYNGEE. The trim removed 0 bases at V and 4 bases at J, leaving 6 bases unmatched. This CDR3 region has 16 residues. The CDR3 nucleotides read TGTGCCAGCAGCGTAGTTGCGGGAGGGCCAGCAGATACGCAGTATTTT. Translating it yields CASSVVAGGPADTQYF.

V usage is TRBV19 and J usage is TRBJ1-5; D uncertain. The CDR3 loop spans 12 amino acids. V gave up 6 bases and J gave up 6 bases, with 9 bases separating them. The V gene's germline CDR1 is LNHDA and CDR2 SQIVND (reference sequence). CDR3 DNA: TGTGCCAGTAGCCTCCTCGGTCAGCCCCAGCATTTT. Translation gives CASSLLGQPQHF.

This chain links TRBV28 with TRBJ1-2; tentative D call: TRBD1 (6 bases). Trimming took 8 bases from V and 4 from J, leaving 14 bases between them. The germline gives CDR1 MDHEN, CDR2 SYDVKM. CDR3 size: 13 residues. For the CDR3, the DNA is TGTGCCAGCTACAGGGATAGTCCCTATGGCTACACCTTC. This codes for CASYRDSPYGYTF.

On this clone: Other nucleotide sequences from this sample produce the same CDR3. The DNA of the CDR3 is TGTGCCAGCAGCCGCCTAGGGGCGGGAGGGCCTCGGAATACGCAGTATTTT. Translation: CASSRLGAGGPRNTQYF. The chain has TRBV11-2 and TRBJ2-3, with 9 nucleotides matching TRBD2. Trimming took 5 bases from V and 7 from J; bases not matched to a gene: 16. This CDR3 region has 17 residues. Germline-derived CDR1 and CDR2 are SGHAT and FQNNGV.

This sequence joins TRBV5-1 and TRBJ2-7; TRBD2 is a possible D gene (5 bases). This CDR3 contains 13 residues. Germline CDR1 is SGHRS and CDR2 is YFSETQ. V shed 0 bases and J shed 7 bases, with 11 bases lying between them. The CDR3 is CASSLGMAGEQYF. CDR3 in DNA: TGCGCCAGCAGCTTGGGGATGGCGGGTGAGCAGTACTTC.

The chain carries TRBV6-1 and TRBJ2-7; TRBD2 aligns across 12 bases. This CDR3 spans 17 amino acids. Germline V gene sequence: CDR1 MNHNS, CDR2 SASEGT. The ends lost 4 bases at V and 5 bases at J; junction bases unmatched: 12. CDR3: CASSAFLTSGRNHEQYF. In DNA form, the CDR3 reads TGTGCCAGCAGTGCGTTCCTGACTAGCGGGAGAAACCACGAGCAGTACTTC.

This sequence joins TRBV7-9 and TRBJ2-7, with D possibly matching TRBD1 (6 bases). The germline CDR1 and CDR2 sequences are SEHNR and FQNEAQ (reference sequence). V gave up 3 bases and J gave up 0 bases, with 9 bases separating them. The CDR3 is made up of 14 amino acids. This CDR3 reads CASSFGQISYEQYF. CDR3 sequence (DNA): TGTGCCAGCAGCTTCGGACAGATCTCCTACGAGCAGTACTTC.

The V and J genes are TRBV28 and TRBJ1-5; 7 nucleotides align to TRBD1. CDR1 is MDHEN and CDR2 is SYDVKM in the germline V gene. There are 15 residues in the CDR3. Losses at the gene ends were 1 base for V and 6 bases for J; bases not matched to a gene: 6. The CDR3 DNA sequence: TGTGCCAGCAGTTTATCGACAGGGTGGAGTCAGCCCCAGCATTTT. This translates into CASSLSTGWSQPQHF. Full variable domain (outside the CDR3, taken from reference TRBV28 and TRBJ1-5): DVKVTQSSRYLVKRTGEKVFLECVQDMDHENMFWYRQDPGLGLRLIYFSYDVKMKEKGDIPEGYSVSREKKERFSLILESASTNQTSMYLCASSLSTGWSQPQHFGDGTRLSIL.

The CDR3 loop reads CASQPGGETQYF. As DNA, the CDR3 is TGTGCCAGCCAGCCGGGGGGGGAGACCCAGTACTTC. This chain joins TRBV7-2 and TRBJ2-5; 8 bases are shared with TRBD2. Germline trimming cut 8 bases from V and 5 bases from J; bases unmatched to any gene: 4. CDR1 SGHTA and CDR2 FQGNSA come from the germline V gene. This CDR3 is 12 amino acids long.

The V gene is TRBV5-1, the J gene TRBJ2-2; the D gene is possibly TRBD2 (5 bases). CDR1 SGHRS and CDR2 YFSETQ come from the germline V gene. The CDR3 runs to 13 residues. V lost 0 bases and J lost 8, with 8 bases in between. The CDR3 region is CASSLDPGGELFF. The CDR3 coding sequence is TGCGCCAGCAGCTTGGACCCGGGGGGGGAGCTGTTTTTT.

The chain recombines TRBV6-1 with TRBJ1-1; D gene uncertain. CDR3 size: 13 residues. V was cut by 3 bases and J by 4 bases, with 9 bases left in between. The V gene's germline CDR1 is MNHNS and CDR2 SASEGT. The CDR3 is CASSERPITEAFF. In DNA, the CDR3 is TGTGCCAGCAGTGAGAGGCCGATCACTGAAGCTTTCTTT.

The chain combines TRBV7-2 with TRBJ1-2, with D perhaps matching TRBD1 (5 bases). There are 16 residues in the CDR3. Trimming took off 1 base at V and 5 bases at J, with 17 bases between the two ends. Germline CDR1 and CDR2: SGHTA and FQGNSA. The CDR3 DNA follows: TGTGCCAGCAGCTTAGATTCGGCAATCCGGGGGTATGGCTACACCTTC. Protein sequence: CASSLDSAIRGYGYTF.

This clone appeared a few times. The J gene is TRBJ2-6, the V gene TRBV10-3, with TRBD1 as a possible D gene (6 bases). V shed 7 bases and J shed 0 bases, with 16 bases lying between them. Per the germline V gene, CDR1 is ENHRY and CDR2 is SYGVKD. The CDR3 consists of 17 residues. CDR3 region: CAINRDNRSSGANVLTF. In nucleotides, the CDR3 is TGTGCCATCAACCGGGACAACCGTTCCTCTGGGGCCAACGTCCTGACTTTC.

This clone was seen more than once but under ten times. The rearrangement uses TRBV19 and TRBJ2-1, with D unresolved. The CDR3 is 15 amino acids. V was shortened by 5 bases and J by 0 bases, with 11 bases between the two germline ends. The germline V gene encodes CDR1 LNHDA and CDR2 SQIVND (reference sequence). CDR3: CASSERRSSYNEQFF. CDR3 sequence (DNA): TGTGCCAGTAGTGAGAGGCGCTCCTCCTACAATGAGCAGTTCTTC.

The V call is TRBV19, the J call TRBJ2-7; the D gene is possibly TRBD2 (6 bases). CDR3 length equals 15 residues. Between the trimmed V and J ends, which lost 4 bases and 5 bases, there was a span of 18 bases. Germline CDR1 reads LNHDA; CDR2 reads SQIVND (reference sequence). CDR3 sequence reads: CASSRGTSPWDEQYF. DNA for the CDR3: TGTGCCAGTAGTAGAGGGACTTCCCCGTGGGACGAGCAGTACTTC.

This chain uses TRBV28 with TRBJ2-3; 7 bases agree with TRBD1. V was pared by 7 bases and J by 3 bases, with 13 bases of the junction left unmatched. Germline V gene data show CDR1 as MDHEN and CDR2 as SYDVKM. The CDR3 is 16 residues long. As DNA, the CDR3 is TGTGCCAGCAAGGTTATCGGGACAGTAGAAACAGATACGCAGTATTTT. Its protein product is CASKVIGTVETDTQYF.